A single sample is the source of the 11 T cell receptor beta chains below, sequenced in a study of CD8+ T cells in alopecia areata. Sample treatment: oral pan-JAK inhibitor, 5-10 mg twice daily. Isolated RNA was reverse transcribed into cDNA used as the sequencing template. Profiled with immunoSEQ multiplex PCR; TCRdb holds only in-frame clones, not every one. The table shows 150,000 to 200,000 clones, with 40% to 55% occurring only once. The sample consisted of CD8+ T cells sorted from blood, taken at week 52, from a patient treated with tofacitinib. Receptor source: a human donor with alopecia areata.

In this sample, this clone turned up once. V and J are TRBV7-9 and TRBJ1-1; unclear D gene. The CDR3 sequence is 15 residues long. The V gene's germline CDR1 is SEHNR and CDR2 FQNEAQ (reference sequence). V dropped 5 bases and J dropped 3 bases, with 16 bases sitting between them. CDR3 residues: CASSLGPRGDTEAFF. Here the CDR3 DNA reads TGTGCCAGCAGCCTTGGTCCGCGCGGTGACACTGAAGCTTTCTTT. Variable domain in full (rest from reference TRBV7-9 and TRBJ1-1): DTGVSQNPRHKITKRGQNVTFRCDPISEHNRLYWYRQTLGQGPEFLTYFQNEAQLEKSRLLSDRFSAERPKGSFSTLEIQRTEQGDSAMYLCASSLGPRGDTEAFFGQGTRLTVV.

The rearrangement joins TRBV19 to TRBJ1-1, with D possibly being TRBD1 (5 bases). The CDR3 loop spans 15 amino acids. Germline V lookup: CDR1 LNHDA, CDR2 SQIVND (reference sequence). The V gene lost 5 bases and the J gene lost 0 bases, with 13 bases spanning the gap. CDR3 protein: CASSLVEGMNTEAFF. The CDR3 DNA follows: TGTGCCAGTAGTCTGGTAGAGGGGATGAACACTGAAGCTTTCTTT.

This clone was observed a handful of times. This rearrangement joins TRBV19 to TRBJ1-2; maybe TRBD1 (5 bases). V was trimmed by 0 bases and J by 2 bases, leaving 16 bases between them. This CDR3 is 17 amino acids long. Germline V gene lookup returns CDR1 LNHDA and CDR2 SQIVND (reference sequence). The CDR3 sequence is CASSIDLTGDDNYGYTF. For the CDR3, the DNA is TGTGCCAGTAGTATAGACCTAACAGGAGACGACAACTATGGCTACACCTTC.

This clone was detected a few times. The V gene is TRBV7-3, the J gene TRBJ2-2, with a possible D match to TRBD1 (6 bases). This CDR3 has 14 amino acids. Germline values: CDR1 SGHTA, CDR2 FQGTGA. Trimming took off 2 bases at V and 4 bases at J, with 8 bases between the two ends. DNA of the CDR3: TGTGCCAGCAGCTTAGGCAGGGGCACCGGGGAGCTGTTTTTT. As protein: CASSLGRGTGELFF. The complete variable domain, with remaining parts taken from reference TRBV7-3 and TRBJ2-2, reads GAGVSQTPSNKVTEKGKYVELRCDPISGHTALYWYRQSLGQGPEFLIYFQGTGAADDSGLPNDRFFAVRPEGSVSTLKIQRTERGDSAVYLCASSLGRGTGELFFGEGSRLTVL.

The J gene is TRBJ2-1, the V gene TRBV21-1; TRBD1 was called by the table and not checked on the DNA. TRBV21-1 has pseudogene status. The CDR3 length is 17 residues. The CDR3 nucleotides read TGTGCCAGCAGAAGCGGACAGGGAATGGCCCACTACAATGAGCAGTTCTTC. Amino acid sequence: CASRSGQGMAHYNEQFF.

The DNA for the CDR3 is TGTGCCAGCAGCACAACCGGGACAGGGGAGGGAGATACGCAGTATTTT. This sequence encodes CASSTTGTGEGDTQYF. V usage is TRBV5-6 and J usage is TRBJ2-3; 10 bases agree with TRBD1. Germline V CDR1 and CDR2: SGHDT, YYEEEE. This CDR3 contains 16 residues. Trimming took 4 bases from V and 5 from J; bases not matched to a gene: 10.

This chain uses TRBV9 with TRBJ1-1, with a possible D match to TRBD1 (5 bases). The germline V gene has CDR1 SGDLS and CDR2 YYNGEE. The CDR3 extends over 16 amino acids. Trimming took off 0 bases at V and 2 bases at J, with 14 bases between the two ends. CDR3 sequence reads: CASSVGQSGYNTEAFF. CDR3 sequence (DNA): TGTGCCAGCAGCGTAGGACAGTCGGGATATAACACTGAAGCTTTCTTT.

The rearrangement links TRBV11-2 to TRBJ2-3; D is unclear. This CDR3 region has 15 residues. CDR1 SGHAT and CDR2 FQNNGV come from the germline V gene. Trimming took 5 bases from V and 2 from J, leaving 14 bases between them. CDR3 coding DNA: TGTGCCAGCAGCCCGACCTCGGTCTACACAGATACGCAGTATTTT. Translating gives CASSPTSVYTDTQYF.

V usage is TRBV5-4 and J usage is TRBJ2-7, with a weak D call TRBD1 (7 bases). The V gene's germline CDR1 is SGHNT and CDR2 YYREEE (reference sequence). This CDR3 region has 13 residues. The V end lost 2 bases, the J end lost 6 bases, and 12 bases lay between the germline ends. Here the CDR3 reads CASSFSRGAEQYF. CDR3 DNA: TGTGCCAGCAGCTTCTCCAGGGGGGCCGAGCAGTACTTC.

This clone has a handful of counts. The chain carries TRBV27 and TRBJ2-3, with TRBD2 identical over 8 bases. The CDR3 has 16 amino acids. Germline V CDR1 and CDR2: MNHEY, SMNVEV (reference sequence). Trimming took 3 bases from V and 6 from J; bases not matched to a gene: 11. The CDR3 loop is CASSFGAGEWIDTQYF. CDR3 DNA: TGTGCCAGCAGTTTCGGAGCGGGGGAATGGATCGATACGCAGTATTTT.

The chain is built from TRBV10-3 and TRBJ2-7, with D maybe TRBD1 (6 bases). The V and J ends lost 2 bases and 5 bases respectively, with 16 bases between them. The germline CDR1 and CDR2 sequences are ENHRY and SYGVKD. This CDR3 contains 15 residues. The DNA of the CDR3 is TGTGCCATCAGTGAGGCCCAGGGGATGAGGCACGAGCAGTACTTC. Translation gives CAISEAQGMRHEQYF.